This T cell receptor (beta chain) was sequenced in a study of blood T cells in healthy people across ages. For the second PCR, which ran for about 7 to 11 cycles, a sample-barcoded 5' primer and a J-beta primer mix were used. A 12-random-nucleotide template-switch adaptor tagged each cDNA molecule. TCRdb re-called the 5' RACE reads through MiXCR, storing one row per CDR3 protein. The sample holds roughly 790,000 distinct CDR3 sequences, roughly 43% seen once. The CDR3 length is 13 residues. Germline assignment: CDR1 SGDLS and CDR2 YYNGEE. V shed 3 bases and J shed 7 bases, with 13 bases lying between them.

The specimen was blood. The clonotype was recovered from a woman aged 55-69 years in good health. J is TRBJ1-2 and V is TRBV9; tentatively, D is TRBD1 (5 bases). CDR3 in amino acids: CASSAGPEGGYTF. The CDR3 DNA sequence: TGTGCCAGCAGCGCGGGGCCGGAGGGTGGCTACACCTTC.